Each of the 13 T cell receptor beta chains below was sequenced from the same sample in a study of control samples from healthy donors and cancer patients. Libraries were prepared by immunoSEQ multiplex PCR; TCRdb keeps only in-frame clonotypes and omits some of them. Its listing shows about 200,000 clones. Sequenced input: blood. All receptors come from a young woman in good health.

The V gene is TRBV6-6, the J gene TRBJ1-5, with unresolved D. With 5 bases removed from V and 0 bases from J, the gap between germline ends came to 23 bases. This CDR3 has 19 residues. Germline V gene sequence: CDR1 MNHNY, CDR2 SVGAGI (reference sequence). The CDR3 coding sequence is TGTGCCAGCAGTCCCAGAATATGGGATAGGCTATATAGCAATCAGCCCCAGCATTTT. Translated, it gives CASSPRIWDRLYSNQPQHF.

The genes are TRBV6-5 and TRBJ1-5; possibly TRBD1 for D (5 bases). Germline CDR1 reads MNHEY; CDR2 reads SVGAGI. There are 14 residues in the CDR3. The V end lost 6 bases, the J end lost 3 bases, and 12 bases lay between the germline ends. This CDR3 reads CASSGGSPNQPQHF. In DNA, the CDR3 is TGTGCCAGCAGCGGGGGGTCCCCCAATCAGCCCCAGCATTTT.

Comments on this clone: This sample includes further DNA sequences coding for the same CDR3. The J gene is TRBJ1-5, the V gene TRBV7-9; 7 bases line up with TRBD1. This CDR3 is 14 amino acids long. CDR1 and CDR2 (germline): SEHNR, FQNEAQ (reference sequence). The V gene end was trimmed by 1 base and the J gene end by 7 bases; junction bases not matched to a gene: 4. The CDR3 reads CASSLGQGGQPQHF. CDR3 DNA: TGTGCCAGCAGCTTAGGACAGGGTGGCCAGCCCCAGCATTTT.

This chain uses TRBV4-1 with TRBJ2-1; D call uncertain. The CDR3 is 15 residues long. Trimming stripped 0 bases from V and 3 bases from J, with 9 bases between. Per the germline V gene, CDR1 is MGHRA and CDR2 is YSYEKL. This CDR3 is CASSQDRPSYNEQFF. The CDR3 coding sequence is TGCGCCAGCAGCCAAGACAGGCCGAGCTACAATGAGCAGTTCTTC.

The chain employs TRBV5-1 and TRBJ2-3; D is unclear. Trimming removed 3 bases from V and 2 bases from J, with 13 bases in between. Germline values: CDR1 SGHRS, CDR2 YFSETQ. The CDR3 is 15 residues long. This CDR3 is CASSSTSPLTDTQYF. CDR3 bases: TGCGCCAGCAGCTCCACCAGCCCCCTCACAGATACGCAGTATTTT.

The chain carries TRBV28 and TRBJ2-3; weak D call: TRBD2 (6 bases). Trimming removed 5 bases from V and 2 bases from J, with 14 bases in between. Germline CDR1 reads MDHEN; CDR2 reads SYDVKM. This CDR3 region has 15 residues. The CDR3 region has the DNA TGTGCCAGCAGTCCTCGGGGGTTCGTCACAGATACGCAGTATTTT. It is translated as CASSPRGFVTDTQYF.

V gene TRBV20-1 combines with J gene TRBJ1-1, with D tentatively TRBD1 (5 bases). The CDR3 is 11 residues long. V gave up 0 bases and J gave up 11 bases, with 10 bases separating them. The germline CDR1 and CDR2 sequences are DFQATT and SNEGSKA (reference sequence). DNA of the CDR3: TGCAGTGCTAGAGAGGGGACGGATGCTTTCTTT. Amino acids: CSAREGTDAFF.

This chain links TRBV4-1 with TRBJ2-7; 10 bases align to TRBD2. CDR1 is MGHRA, CDR2 YSYEKL, per germline. After removal of 4 bases from V and 2 bases from J, the junction contained 20 bases not matched to a gene. The CDR3 extends over 20 amino acids. The CDR3 DNA follows: TGCGCCAGCAGCCTCTTCGGGCCGATAAAACTAGCGGGGAAGACCTACGAGCAGTACTTC. Translation: CASSLFGPIKLAGKTYEQYF.

The gene calls are TRBV29-1 and TRBJ1-1; 7 bases are a match to TRBD1. Germline-derived CDR1 and CDR2 are SQVTM and ANQGSEA. The CDR3 has 14 residues. Trimming took 5 bases from V and 0 from J; bases not matched to a gene: 6. CDR3 amino acids: CSVLQGTMNTEAFF. The DNA of the CDR3 is TGCAGCGTTTTACAGGGGACGATGAACACTGAAGCTTTCTTT.

The rearrangement joins TRBV2 to TRBJ1-5; D is uncertain. This CDR3 is built from 16 residues. Trimming pared 0 bases from V and 11 bases from J, leaving 20 bases between. Germline values: CDR1 SNHLY, CDR2 FYNNEI. The CDR3 DNA sequence: TGTGCCAGCAGTGAAGCTGGGTCAGGCCCCATTTCGACCCAGCATTTT. It codes for CASSEAGSGPISTQHF.

The V gene is TRBV27, the J gene TRBJ2-5; D is uncertain. CDR3 length: 13 residues. With 5 bases removed from V and 5 bases from J, the gap between germline ends came to 12 bases. In germline, CDR1 is MNHEY, CDR2 SMNVEV (reference sequence). The chain's CDR3 is CASSPFAGETQYF. CDR3 bases: TGTGCCAGCAGTCCTTTTGCTGGGGAGACCCAGTACTTC.

The chain is built from TRBV10-3 and TRBJ1-2; TRBD1 matches 9 bases. V dropped 9 bases and J dropped 0; count of bases not matched to a gene: 2. This CDR3 comprises 13 residues. Germline values: CDR1 ENHRY, CDR2 SYGVKD. CDR3 sequence: CAIGTGPNYGYTF. The CDR3 DNA sequence: TGTGCCATTGGGACAGGGCCTAACTATGGCTACACCTTC.

The genes are TRBV28 and TRBJ1-5; 10 bases line up with TRBD1. Germline V gene sequence: CDR1 MDHEN, CDR2 SYDVKM. CDR3 size: 14 residues. Unmatched junction bases numbered 6, after V lost 4 bases and J lost 9 bases. The CDR3 bases are TGTGCCAGCAGTTCAGGACAGGGGGATTCGCCCCAGCATTTT. This translates into CASSSGQGDSPQHF.